This T cell receptor beta chain was observed in a study of vaccination and CD4 T cells after COVID-19. Broader study findings: Detection of a median roughly 85% of reactive clones in convalescent patients was confined to the period after vaccination.

Regarding time point: late sampling 161 to 241 days after vaccination in three convalescent patients. Specified treatment: approximately nine-day PBMC culture with coronavirus spike peptide pools or control peptides (ViraFEST assay). The Oncomine TCR Beta short-read assay was what sequenced the DNA obtained from cultured CD4+ T cells. TCRdb independently ran MiXCR on the PCR reads; one entry per CDR3 protein. This table has about 22,000 distinct CDR3 sequences, approximately 32% appearing once. Turning to this clonotype: No antigen is known for it.

The CDR3 runs to 15 residues. In germline, CDR1 is LNHDA, CDR2 SQIVND (reference sequence). After removal of 6 bases from V and 7 bases from J, the junction contained 4 bases not matched to a gene. This specimen was CD4+ T cells from blood, cultured in vitro, taken about 7 months after SARS-CoV-2 vaccination. The source is a human donor who had recovered from COVID-19. The gene calls are TRBV19 and TRBJ2-2, with 14 bases lining up with TRBD2. The CDR3 nucleotides are TGTGCCAGTAGGGGACTAGCGGGAGAGGACGGGGAGCTGTTTTTT. Protein product: CASRGLAGEDGELFF.